This T cell receptor (beta chain) was obtained from a study of cytomegalovirus exposure and HLA in healthy donors. The germline gives CDR1 SQVTM, CDR2 ANQGSEA. V trimming: 2 bases; J trimming: 4 bases; junction bases outside the gene matches: 8. There are 15 residues in the CDR3. With regard to this clone: The antigen remains unidentified.

Broader study findings: In an earlier analysis, about 90% or about 30%: the productive usage of most TCR beta V segments.

Researchers ran the PCR with 60 Vbeta and 13 Jbeta primers. TCRdb's table, derived via immunoSEQ multiplex PCR, lists solely in-frame clones and lacks some. Found here are 120,000 or so clones, about 76% of them singletons; the top ten hold approximately 2.2%. This TCR was sampled from a woman between 40 and 55 years old in good health and CMV-seronegative. Material for sequencing was PBMCs. The V call is TRBV29-1, the J call TRBJ2-1; 7 bases align to TRBD1. This CDR3 reads CSVELSPGQYNEQFF. The CDR3 DNA is TGCAGCGTTGAACTATCCCCGGGACAGTACAATGAGCAGTTCTTC.